This entry is about one TCR beta chain. The data belong to a study of blood T cell repertoires in COVID-19. Background on the study: The United States, Italy and Spain provided the acute and convalescent COVID-19 samples. Sample material is recorded as cDNA or gDNA derived from T cells, B-cell-depleted T cells, or PBMCs.

In the study's own analysis: The assay estimated nucleated cells by amplifying reference gene primers. The data were produced by immunoSEQ multiplex PCR, yet TCRdb's version contains in-frame clones alone and is incomplete. That table is the source of V, J and clone size, and D and trimming were worked out from the DNA. The sample records 85,000 to 90,000 clones, 89% being singletons. V dropped 5 bases and J dropped 0 bases, with 10 bases sitting between them. This CDR3 has 15 residues. The germline V gene has CDR1 SNHLY and CDR2 FYNNEI. This sequence joins TRBV2 and TRBJ1-4, with D possibly being TRBD1 (5 bases). The source material was peripheral blood. The TCR originated in a woman over 75 with active COVID-19. The CDR3 nucleotides read TGTGCCAGCAGTCAAGACAGTGCAACTAATGAAAAACTGTTTTTT. It yields the protein CASSQDSATNEKLFF.